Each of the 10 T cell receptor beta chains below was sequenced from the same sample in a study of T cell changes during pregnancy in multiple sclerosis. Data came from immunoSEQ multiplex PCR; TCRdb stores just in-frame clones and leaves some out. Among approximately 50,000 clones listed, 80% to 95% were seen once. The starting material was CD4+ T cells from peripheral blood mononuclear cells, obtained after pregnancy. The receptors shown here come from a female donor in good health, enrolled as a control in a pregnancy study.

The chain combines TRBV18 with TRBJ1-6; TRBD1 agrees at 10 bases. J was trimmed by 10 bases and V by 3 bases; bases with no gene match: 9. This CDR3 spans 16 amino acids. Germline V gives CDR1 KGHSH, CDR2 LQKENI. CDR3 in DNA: TGTGCCAGCTCACCCTCGTTGGGACAGGGGAACTCACCCCTCCACTTT. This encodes CASSPSLGQGNSPLHF.

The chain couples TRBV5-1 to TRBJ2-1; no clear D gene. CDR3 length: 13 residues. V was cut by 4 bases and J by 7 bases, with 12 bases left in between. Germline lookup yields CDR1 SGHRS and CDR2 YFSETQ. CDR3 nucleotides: TGCGCCAGCAGCCCTCAGACTCTAAATGAGCAGTTCTTC. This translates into CASSPQTLNEQFF.

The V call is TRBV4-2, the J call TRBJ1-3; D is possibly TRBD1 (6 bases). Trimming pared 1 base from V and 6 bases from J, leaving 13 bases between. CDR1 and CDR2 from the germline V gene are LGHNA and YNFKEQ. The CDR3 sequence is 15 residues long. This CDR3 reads CASSQAYRVENTIYF. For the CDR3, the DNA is TGTGCCAGCAGCCAAGCATACAGGGTTGAAAACACCATATATTTT.

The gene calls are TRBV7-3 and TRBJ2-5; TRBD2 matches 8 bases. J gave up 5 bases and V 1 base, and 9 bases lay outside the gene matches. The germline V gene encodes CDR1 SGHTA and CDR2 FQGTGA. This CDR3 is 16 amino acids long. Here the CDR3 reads CASSLNGGASGETQYF. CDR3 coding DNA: TGTGCCAGCAGCTTAAACGGGGGGGCCTCAGGGGAGACCCAGTACTTC.

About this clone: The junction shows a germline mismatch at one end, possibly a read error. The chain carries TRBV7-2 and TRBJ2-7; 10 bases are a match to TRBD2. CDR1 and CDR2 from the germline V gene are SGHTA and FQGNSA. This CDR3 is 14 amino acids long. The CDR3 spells CASSLGGGLARPIF. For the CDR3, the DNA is TGTGCCAGCAGCTTAGGAGGGGGACTAGCGCGACCAATCTTC. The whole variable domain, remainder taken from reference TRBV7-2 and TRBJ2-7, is GAGVSQSPSNKVTEKGKDVELRCDPISGHTALYWYRQSLGQGLEFLIYFQGNSAPDKSGLPSDRFSAERTGGSVSTLTIQRTQQEDSAVYLCASSLGGGLARPIFGPGTRLTVT.

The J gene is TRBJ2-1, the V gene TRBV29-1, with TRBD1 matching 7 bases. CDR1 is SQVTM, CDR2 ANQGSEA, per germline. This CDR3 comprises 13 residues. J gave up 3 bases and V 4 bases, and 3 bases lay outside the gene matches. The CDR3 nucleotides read TGCAGCGTTGGGACAGGCGGCTACAATGAGCAGTTCTTC. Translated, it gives CSVGTGGYNEQFF.

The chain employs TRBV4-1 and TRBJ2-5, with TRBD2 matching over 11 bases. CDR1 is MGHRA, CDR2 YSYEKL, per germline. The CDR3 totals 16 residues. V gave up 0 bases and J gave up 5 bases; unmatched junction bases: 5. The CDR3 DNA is TGCGCCAGCAGCCAAGAATTAGCGGGGGGGCAGGAGACCCAGTACTTC. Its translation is CASSQELAGGQETQYF.

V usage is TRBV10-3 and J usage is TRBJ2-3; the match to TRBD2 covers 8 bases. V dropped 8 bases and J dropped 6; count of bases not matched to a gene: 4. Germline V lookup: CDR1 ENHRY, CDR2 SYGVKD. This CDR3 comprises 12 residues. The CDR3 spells CAISTGGDTQYF. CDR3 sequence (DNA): TGTGCCATCTCCACGGGAGGGGATACGCAGTATTTT.

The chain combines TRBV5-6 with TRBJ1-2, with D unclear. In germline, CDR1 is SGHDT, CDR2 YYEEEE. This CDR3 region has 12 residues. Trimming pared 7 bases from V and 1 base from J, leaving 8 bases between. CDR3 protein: CASGTINYGYTF. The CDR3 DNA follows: TGTGCCAGCGGTACTATTAACTATGGCTACACCTTC.

The CDR3 region has the DNA TGTGCCAGCAGCGCGGGAGGGAACACCGGGGAGCTGTTTTTT. Amino acid sequence: CASSAGGNTGELFF. The chain couples TRBV2 to TRBJ2-2, with 8 bases fitting TRBD2. V was pared by 6 bases and J by 1 base, with 1 base of the junction left unmatched. CDR1 and CDR2 from the germline V gene are SNHLY and FYNNEI. The CDR3 is 14 residues long.